This T cell receptor beta chain was identified during a study of CD8+CD57+ T cells in acquired aplastic anemia. Turning to the study itself: Sorting CD4+ and CD8+ cells gave DNA averaging about 2.9 ug. General study points: Significance was not reached for CD8+ Simpson's diversity between patients and controls. Patients and controls were found to share more than 25 CD8+ CDR3 sequences.

Germline CDR1 reads SQVTM; CDR2 reads ANQGSEA. V dropped 4 bases and J dropped 4; count of bases not matched to a gene: 6. This CDR3 contains 13 residues. As concerns this clonotype: The antigen is not known.

Template material for TCR beta VDJ and CDR3 profiling consisted of genomic DNA. TCRdb recomputed calls from the reads with MiXCR, one row per CDR3 protein. The sample has roughly 50,000 distinct CDR3 sequences; approximately 78% are singletons. The sequenced material came from sorted CD4+, CD8+, or CD8+CD57+ T cells (not recorded which) from PBMCs. This sequence was found in a human donor in good health, serving as a control. The chain uses TRBV29-1 and TRBJ2-7; 8 nucleotides line up with TRBD1. CDR3 in amino acids: CSVGPTGGYEQYF. The DNA for the CDR3 is TGCAGCGTTGGCCCCACAGGGGGATACGAGCAGTACTTC.